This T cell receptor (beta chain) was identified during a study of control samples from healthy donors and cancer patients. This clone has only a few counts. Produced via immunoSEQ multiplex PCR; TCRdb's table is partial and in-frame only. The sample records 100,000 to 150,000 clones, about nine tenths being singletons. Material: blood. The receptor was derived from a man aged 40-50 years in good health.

This chain's CDR3 is CASSYSGQGANTEAFF. CDR3 in DNA: TGTGCCAGCAGTTACTCCGGACAGGGGGCCAACACTGAAGCTTTCTTT. This sequence joins TRBV6-2 or TRBV6-3 and TRBJ1-1; 11 nucleotides agree with TRBD1. CDR3 length equals 16 residues. CDR1 and CDR2 (germline): MNHEY, SVGEGT. Trimming removed 0 bases from V and 2 bases from J; junction bases left unmatched: 2.